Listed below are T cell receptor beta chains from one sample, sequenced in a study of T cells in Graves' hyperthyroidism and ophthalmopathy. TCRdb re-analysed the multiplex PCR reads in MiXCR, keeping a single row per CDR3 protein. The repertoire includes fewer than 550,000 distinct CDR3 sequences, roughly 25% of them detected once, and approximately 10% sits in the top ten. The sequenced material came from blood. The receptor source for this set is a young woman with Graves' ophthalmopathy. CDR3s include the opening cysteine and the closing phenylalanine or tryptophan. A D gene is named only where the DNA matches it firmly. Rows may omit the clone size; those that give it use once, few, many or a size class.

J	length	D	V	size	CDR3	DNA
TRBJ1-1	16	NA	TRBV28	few	CASREKGRGHDTEAFF	TGTGCCAGCAGGGAAAAGGGCCGGGGGCATGACACTGAAGCTTTCTTT
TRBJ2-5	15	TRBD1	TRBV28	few	CASSLSGQRSGPQYF	TGTGCCAGCAGTTTATCGGGACAGAGAAGCGGACCCCAGTACTTC
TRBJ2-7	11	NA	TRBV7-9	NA	CASSFAREQYF	TGTGCCAGCAGCTTCGCGAGAGAGCAGTACTTC
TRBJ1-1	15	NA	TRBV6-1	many	CASSKGLNGVTEAFF	TGTGCCAGCAGTAAGGGACTCAATGGGGTCACTGAAGCTTTCTTT
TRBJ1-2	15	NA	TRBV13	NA	CASSSHDSLRRGYTF	TGTGCCAGCAGCTCTCACGACAGTTTAAGACGCGGCTACACCTTC
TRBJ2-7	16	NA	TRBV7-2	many	CASSLALPLSTYEQYF	TGTGCCAGCAGCTTAGCGCTGCCCCTTTCCACCTACGAGCAGTACTTC
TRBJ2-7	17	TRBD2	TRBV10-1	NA	CASSETGLAGGSYEQYF	TGCGCCAGCAGTGAGACTGGACTAGCGGGAGGATCATACGAGCAGTACTTC
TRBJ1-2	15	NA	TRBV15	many	CATSRKPGMKPGYTF	TGTGCCACCAGCAGAAAACCAGGGATGAAGCCTGGCTACACCTTC
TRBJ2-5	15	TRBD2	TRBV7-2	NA	CASSWGGSSFQTQYF	TGTGCCAGCAGCTGGGGCGGGAGCTCTTTTCAGACCCAGTACTTC
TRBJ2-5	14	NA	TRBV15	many	CATSRDAGWETQYF	TGTGCCACCAGCAGAGACGCAGGGTGGGAGACCCAGTACTTC
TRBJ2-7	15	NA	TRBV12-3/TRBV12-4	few	CASSHGRQLAYEQYF	TGTGCCAGCAGTCACGGACGTCAGCTCGCCTACGAGCAGTACTTC
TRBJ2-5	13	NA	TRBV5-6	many	CASSLTGGQTQYF	TGTGCCAGCAGCTTGACAGGAGGACAGACCCAGTACTTC
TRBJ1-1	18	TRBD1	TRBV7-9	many	CASSSGTGDADPDTEAFF	TGTGCCAGCAGCTCCGGGACAGGGGACGCGGACCCGGACACTGAAGCTTTCTTT
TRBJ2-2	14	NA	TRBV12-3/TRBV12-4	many	CASSFTASAGELFF	TGTGCCAGCAGTTTTACAGCGTCTGCCGGGGAGCTGTTTTTT
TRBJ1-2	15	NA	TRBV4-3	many	CASSQDLGPRGGYTF	TGCGCCAGCAGCCAAGATCTGGGCCCCAGGGGTGGCTACACCTTC
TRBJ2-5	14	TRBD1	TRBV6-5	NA	CASSYGGQGETQYF	TGTGCCAGCAGTTACGGGGGACAGGGTGAGACCCAGTACTTC
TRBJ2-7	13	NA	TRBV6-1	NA	CASRVSGSDEQYF	TGTGCCAGCAGGGTCTCAGGGTCGGACGAGCAGTACTTC
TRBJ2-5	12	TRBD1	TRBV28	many	CASRGQRETQYF	TGTGCCAGCCGGGGACAGCGAGAGACCCAGTACTTC
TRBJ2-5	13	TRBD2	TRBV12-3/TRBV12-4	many	CASRGGLAETQYF	TGTGCCAGCAGGGGGGGACTAGCAGAGACCCAGTACTTC
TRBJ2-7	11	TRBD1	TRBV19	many	CASSLGQGVYF	TGTGCCAGTAGTCTTGGACAGGGAGTGTACTTC
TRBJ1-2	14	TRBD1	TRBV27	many	CASSSAGGFYGYTF	TGTGCCAGCAGTTCAGCAGGGGGGTTCTATGGCTACACCTTC
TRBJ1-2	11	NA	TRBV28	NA	CAIRTGASYTF	TGTGCCATCCGAACCGGGGCCTCGTACACCTTC
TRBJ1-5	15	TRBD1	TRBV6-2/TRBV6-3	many	CASSYTGARNQPQHF	TGTGCCAGCAGTTACACAGGGGCTCGCAATCAGCCCCAGCATTTT
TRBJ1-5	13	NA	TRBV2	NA	CASSAAPNQPQHF	TGTGCCAGCAGTGCGGCCCCCAATCAGCCCCAGCATTTT
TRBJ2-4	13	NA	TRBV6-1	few	CASRGDRGNIQYF	TGTGCCAGCAGAGGAGACAGAGGGAACATTCAGTACTTC
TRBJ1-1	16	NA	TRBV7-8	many	CASSLEFVAMNTEAFF	TGTGCCAGCAGCTTAGAGTTCGTGGCCATGAACACTGAAGCTTTCTTT